This TCR beta chain derives from a study of T-cell memory formation after mild COVID-19. As for the study in general: The TCR clusters were mostly specific to one donor. Study-level results: Clones that got smaller from day 15 to 85 had even CD4/CD8, while clones growing later tipped toward CD4+.

Germline V lookup: CDR1 LGHNA, CDR2 YNFKEQ. This CDR3 is built from 14 residues. V shed 1 base and J 8 bases; nucleotides not matched to a gene: 5. TCRdb used MiXCR to reprocess the 5' RACE reads, holding one entry per CDR3 protein. The table shows hundreds of thousands of distinct CDR3 sequences, with approximately 18% occurring only once. There are a few counts of this clonotype. Its antigen is undetermined. The sample was PBMCs or a T cell subset sorted from them (not recorded which). The receptor's source is an adult woman who had mild COVID-19 (a few samples of this study predate the infection). Cell type and time point are not known. The chain joins TRBV4-2 to TRBJ2-1; TRBD2 matches 7 bases. This CDR3 reads CASSQGTSLHEQFF. As DNA, the CDR3 is TGTGCCAGCAGCCAAGGGACTAGTCTCCATGAGCAGTTCTTC.